These 16 T cell receptor beta chains came from one sample sequenced in a study of blood T cell repertoires in COVID-19. Clones were read by immunoSEQ multiplex PCR, and TCRdb kept only the in-frame ones, dropping some. The sample carries some 51,000 clones, around nine tenths recorded once. Source material: peripheral blood. The receptors were sampled from a man in his 60s with acute or convalescent COVID-19.

This clone is deemed medium-sized (0.01 to 0.1%). The V and J genes are TRBV19 and TRBJ1-5; D call uncertain. The length of the CDR3 is 15 residues. Deletions cut 4 bases from V and 4 bases from J, with 14 bases between. CDR1 LNHDA and CDR2 SQIVND come from the germline V gene (reference sequence). CDR3 in DNA: TGTGCCAGTAGTAAAGCCCCGGGTCAAAATCAGCCCCAGCATTTT. The encoded protein is CASSKAPGQNQPQHF.

The genes are TRBV11-2 and TRBJ2-5, with D perhaps TRBD2 (6 bases). CDR3 size: 15 residues. Trimming cost V 1 base and J 4 bases, with 13 bases left between them. In germline, CDR1 is SGHAT, CDR2 FQNNGV. DNA of the CDR3: TGTGCCAGCAGCTTAGCGGTGGGCGGGGCAGAGACCCAGTACTTC. The encoded protein is CASSLAVGGAETQYF.

The chain's CDR3 is CASSTTTGTYEQYF. In DNA form, the CDR3 reads TGTGCCAGTAGTACGACGACAGGGACCTACGAGCAGTACTTC. The chain couples TRBV19 to TRBJ2-7, with TRBD1 matching 7 bases. CDR3 size: 14 residues. The V segment lost 4 bases and the J segment 2 bases; nucleotides outside the gene matches: 5. The germline V gene has CDR1 LNHDA and CDR2 SQIVND (reference sequence).

This chain joins TRBV7-8 and TRBJ2-1; 12 positions agree with TRBD2. Germline-derived CDR1 and CDR2 are SGHVS and FQNEAQ. The V gene end was trimmed by 4 bases and the J gene end by 8 bases; junction bases not matched to a gene: 15. This CDR3 is 18 amino acids long. The DNA for the CDR3 is TGTGCCAGCAGCTACCCTCCCCTAGCGGGAGGGCCTAGGTATGAGCAGTTCTTC. Its protein product is CASSYPPLAGGPRYEQFF.

The rearrangement links TRBV4-2 to TRBJ1-1; no firm D call. In germline, CDR1 is LGHNA, CDR2 YNFKEQ. V was clipped by 3 bases and J by 7 bases, with 12 bases between them. The CDR3 is 13 residues long. As DNA, the CDR3 is TGTGCCAGCAGCCAGCTAGGTACTGATGAAGCTTTCTTT. Protein: CASSQLGTDEAFF.

The chain combines TRBV19 with TRBJ1-5; possible D gene TRBD1, 6 bases. Germline values: CDR1 LNHDA, CDR2 SQIVND (reference sequence). The CDR3 is 14 residues long. Trimming took off 6 bases at V and 1 base at J, with 10 bases between the two ends. CDR3 bases: TGTGCCAGTAGACCGGGACAAAGCAATCAGCCCCAGCATTTT. Translation: CASRPGQSNQPQHF.

V and J are TRBV18 and TRBJ2-7, with 9 nucleotides matching TRBD2. The CDR3 is 16 residues long. Losses at the gene ends were 3 bases for V and 7 bases for J; bases not matched to a gene: 13. The germline V gene has CDR1 KGHSH and CDR2 LQKENI. The CDR3 region has the DNA TGTGCCAGCTCACCCGGAAGCGGGGGGCTACTTTGGGAGCAGTACTTC. Translating it yields CASSPGSGGLLWEQYF. The full variable domain, in which reference TRBV18 and TRBJ2-7 provide the parts outside the CDR3, is NAGVMQNPRHLVRRRGQEARLRCSPMKGHSHVYWYRQLPEEGLKFMVYLQKENIIDESGMPKERFSAEFPKEGPSILRIQQVVRGDSAAYFCASSPGSGGLLWEQYFGPGTRLTVT.

This clone was seen only a few times. This chain joins TRBV5-4 and TRBJ2-5; possibly TRBD2 for D (5 bases). V was cut by 0 bases and J by 9 bases, with 12 bases left in between. The CDR3 loop spans 13 amino acids. The germline gives CDR1 SGHNT, CDR2 YYREEE (reference sequence). CDR3 protein: CASSLARAAAQYF. As DNA, the CDR3 is TGTGCCAGCAGCTTGGCGCGGGCAGCGGCCCAGTACTTC.

CDR3 sequence: CASSPVDTSYNSPLHF. CDR3 DNA: TGTGCCAGCTCACCCGTGGACACCTCCTATAATTCACCCCTCCACTTT. The V gene is TRBV18, the J gene TRBJ1-6; a possible D gene is TRBD1 (5 bases). This CDR3 has 16 residues. V lost 3 bases to trimming and J lost 0 bases, with 9 bases between them. CDR1 KGHSH and CDR2 LQKENI come from the germline V gene.

The chain is built from TRBV19 and TRBJ1-2; 7 bases are shared with TRBD1. There are 12 residues in the CDR3. The trim removed 5 bases at V and 8 bases at J, leaving 5 bases unmatched. Per the germline V gene, CDR1 is LNHDA and CDR2 is SQIVND (reference sequence). DNA of the CDR3: TGTGCCAGTAGTCCGGGACAGTTCGGCTACACCTTC. Encoded protein: CASSPGQFGYTF. The full variable domain, in which reference TRBV19 and TRBJ1-2 provide the parts outside the CDR3, is DGGITQSPKYLFRKEGQNVTLSCEQNLNHDAMYWYRQDPGQGLRLIYYSQIVNDFQKGDIAEGYSVSREKKESFPLTVTSAQKNPTAFYLCASSPGQFGYTFGSGTRLTVV.

The chain carries TRBV18 and TRBJ2-3; maybe TRBD2 (6 bases). Germline V CDR1 and CDR2: KGHSH, LQKENI. The CDR3 length is 15 residues. V lost 5 bases and J lost 1, with 13 bases in between. The CDR3 reads CASSNRPSGTDTQYF. The CDR3 DNA reads TGTGCCAGCTCAAACCGGCCTAGCGGCACAGATACGCAGTATTTT. Together with reference TRBV18 and TRBJ2-3, the CDR3 gives the full variable domain: NAGVMQNPRHLVRRRGQEARLRCSPMKGHSHVYWYRQLPEEGLKFMVYLQKENIIDESGMPKERFSAEFPKEGPSILRIQQVVRGDSAAYFCASSNRPSGTDTQYFGPGTRLTVL.

The V call is TRBV19, the J call TRBJ1-1, with D unresolved. The ends were cut back, 5 bases at V and 0 bases at J, with 16 bases in the middle. Germline lookup yields CDR1 LNHDA and CDR2 SQIVND (reference sequence). The CDR3 totals 16 residues. The CDR3 bases are TGTGCCAGTAGTCCCAACGAGGAGATCCTGAACACTGAAGCTTTCTTT. Amino acids: CASSPNEEILNTEAFF.

V is TRBV5-1 and J is TRBJ1-1; no clear D gene. Trimming took 1 base from V and 1 from J, leaving 11 bases between them. CDR3 length: 15 residues. Germline V CDR1 and CDR2: SGHRS, YFSETQ. CDR3 in DNA: TGCGCCAGCAGCTTGTCTGGGTCGGGGAACACTGAAGCTTTCTTT. As protein: CASSLSGSGNTEAFF.

This clone was detected only a few times. V is TRBV10-1 and J is TRBJ1-1, with 7 bases fitting TRBD1. The CDR3 is made up of 15 amino acids. Germline V gene data show CDR1 as WNHNN and CDR2 as SYGVQD (reference sequence). V shed 0 bases and J 5 bases; nucleotides not matched to a gene: 6. The CDR3 loop reads CASSESKAGGTEAFF. CDR3 nucleotide sequence: TGCGCCAGCAGTGAGTCTAAGGCAGGGGGAACTGAAGCTTTCTTT.

The chain is built from TRBV10-3 and TRBJ1-4, with a weak D call TRBD1 (6 bases). The CDR3 sequence is 14 residues long. V dropped 9 bases and J dropped 5 bases, with 16 bases sitting between them. Germline V gene sequence: CDR1 ENHRY, CDR2 SYGVKD. CDR3 amino acids: CAIKGDARNEKLFF. The CDR3 coding sequence is TGTGCCATTAAGGGGGATGCCAGGAATGAAAAACTGTTTTTT.

V and J are TRBV5-1 and TRBJ1-2; a possible D gene is TRBD1 (5 bases). This CDR3 region has 14 residues. V was clipped by 4 bases and J by 6 bases, with 16 bases between them. The germline gives CDR1 SGHRS, CDR2 YFSETQ. CDR3 in amino acids: CASSLRRGEDGYTF. The CDR3 DNA reads TGCGCCAGCAGCCTCAGACGGGGGGAGGATGGCTACACCTTC. The entire variable domain, with the rest obtained from reference TRBV5-1 and TRBJ1-2, is as follows: KAGVTQTPRYLIKTRGQQVTLSCSPISGHRSVSWYQQTPGQGLQFLFEYFSETQRNKGNFPGRFSGRQFSNSRSEMNVSTLELGDSALYLCASSLRRGEDGYTFGSGTRLTVV.